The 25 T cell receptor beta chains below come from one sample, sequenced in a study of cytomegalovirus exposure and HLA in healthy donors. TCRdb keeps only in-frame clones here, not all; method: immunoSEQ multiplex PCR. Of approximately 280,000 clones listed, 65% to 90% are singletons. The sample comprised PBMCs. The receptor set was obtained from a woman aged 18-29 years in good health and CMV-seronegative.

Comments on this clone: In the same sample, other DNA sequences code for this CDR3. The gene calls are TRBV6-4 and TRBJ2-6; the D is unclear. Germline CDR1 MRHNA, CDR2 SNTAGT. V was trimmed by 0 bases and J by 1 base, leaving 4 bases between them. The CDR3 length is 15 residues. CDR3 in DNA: TGTGCCAGCAGTGACTCGAGATCTGGGGCCAACGTCCTGACTTTC. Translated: CASSDSRSGANVLTF.

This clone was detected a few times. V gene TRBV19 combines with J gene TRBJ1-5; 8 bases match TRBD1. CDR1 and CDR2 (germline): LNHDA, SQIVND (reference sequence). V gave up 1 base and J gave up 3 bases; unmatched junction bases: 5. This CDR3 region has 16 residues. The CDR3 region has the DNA TGTGCCAGTAGTATAGCCGGGACAGGACCCAATCAGCCCCAGCATTTT. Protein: CASSIAGTGPNQPQHF.

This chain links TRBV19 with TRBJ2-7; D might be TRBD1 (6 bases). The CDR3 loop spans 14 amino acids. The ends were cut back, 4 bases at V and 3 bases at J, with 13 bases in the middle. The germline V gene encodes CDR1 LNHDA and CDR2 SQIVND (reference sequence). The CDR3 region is CASSSGQYLYEQYF. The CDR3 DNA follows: TGTGCCAGTAGTAGTGGACAGTATCTCTACGAGCAGTACTTC.

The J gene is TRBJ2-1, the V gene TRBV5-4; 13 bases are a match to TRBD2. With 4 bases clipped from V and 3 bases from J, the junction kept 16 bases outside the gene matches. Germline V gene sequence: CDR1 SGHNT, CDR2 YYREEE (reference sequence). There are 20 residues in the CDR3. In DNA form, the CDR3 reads TGTGCCAGCAGCCTGGGACTAGCGGGAATACCGTACCCCCACTACAATGAGCAGTTCTTC. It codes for CASSLGLAGIPYPHYNEQFF.

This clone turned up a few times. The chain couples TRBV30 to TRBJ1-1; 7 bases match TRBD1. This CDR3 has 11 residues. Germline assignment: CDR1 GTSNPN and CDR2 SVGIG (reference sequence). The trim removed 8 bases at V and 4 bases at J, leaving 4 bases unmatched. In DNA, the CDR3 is TGTGCCGGCTACAGGGGCACTGAAGCTTTCTTT. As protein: CAGYRGTEAFF.

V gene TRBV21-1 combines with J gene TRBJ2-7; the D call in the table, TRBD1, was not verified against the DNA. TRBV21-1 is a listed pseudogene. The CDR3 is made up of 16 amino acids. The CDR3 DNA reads TGTGCCAGCAGCAATGGTCTGGACAGGGTATTCTACGAGCAGTACTTC. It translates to CASSNGLDRVFYEQYF.

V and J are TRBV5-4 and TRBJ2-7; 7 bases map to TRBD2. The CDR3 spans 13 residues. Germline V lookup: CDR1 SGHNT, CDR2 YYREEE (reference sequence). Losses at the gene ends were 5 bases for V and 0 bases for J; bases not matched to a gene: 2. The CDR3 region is CASRSGGSYEQYF. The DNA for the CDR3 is TGTGCCAGCAGGTCGGGAGGCTCCTACGAGCAGTACTTC.

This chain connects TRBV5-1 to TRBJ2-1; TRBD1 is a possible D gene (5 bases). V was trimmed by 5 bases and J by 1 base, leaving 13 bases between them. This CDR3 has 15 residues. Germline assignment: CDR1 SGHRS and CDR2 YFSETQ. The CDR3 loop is CASSEQVGSYNEQFF. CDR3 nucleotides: TGCGCCAGCAGTGAACAGGTTGGGTCCTACAATGAGCAGTTCTTC.

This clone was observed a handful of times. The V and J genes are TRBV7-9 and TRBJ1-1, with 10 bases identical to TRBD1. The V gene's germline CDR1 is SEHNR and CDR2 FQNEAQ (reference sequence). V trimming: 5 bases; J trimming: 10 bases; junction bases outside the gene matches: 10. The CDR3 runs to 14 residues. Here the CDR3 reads CASSPGTGALIAFF. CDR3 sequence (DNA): TGTGCCAGCAGCCCCGGGACAGGGGCGCTAATAGCTTTCTTT.

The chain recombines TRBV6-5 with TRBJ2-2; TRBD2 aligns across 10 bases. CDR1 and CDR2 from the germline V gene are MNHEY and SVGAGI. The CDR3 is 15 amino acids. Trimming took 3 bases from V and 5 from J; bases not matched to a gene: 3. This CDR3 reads CASSYGLAETGELFF. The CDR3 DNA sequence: TGTGCCAGCAGTTATGGACTAGCGGAAACCGGGGAGCTGTTTTTT.

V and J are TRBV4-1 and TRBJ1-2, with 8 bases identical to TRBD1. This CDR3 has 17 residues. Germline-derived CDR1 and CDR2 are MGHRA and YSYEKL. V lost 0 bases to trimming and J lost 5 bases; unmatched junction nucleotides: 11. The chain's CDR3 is CASSQDKGGQVPYGYTF. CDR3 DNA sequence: TGCGCCAGCAGCCAAGATAAAGGGGGACAGGTTCCGTATGGCTACACCTTC.

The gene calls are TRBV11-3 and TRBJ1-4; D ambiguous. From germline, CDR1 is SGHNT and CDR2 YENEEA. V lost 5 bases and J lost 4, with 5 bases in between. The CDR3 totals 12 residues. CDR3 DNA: TGTGCCAGCAGCCGTATTAATGAAAAACTGTTTTTT. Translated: CASSRINEKLFF. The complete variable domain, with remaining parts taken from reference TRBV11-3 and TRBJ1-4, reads EAGVVQSPRYKIIEKKQPVAFWCNPISGHNTLYWYLQNLGQGPELLIRYENEEAVDDSQLPKDRFSAERLKGVDSTLKIQPAELGDSAVYLCASSRINEKLFFGSGTQLSVL.

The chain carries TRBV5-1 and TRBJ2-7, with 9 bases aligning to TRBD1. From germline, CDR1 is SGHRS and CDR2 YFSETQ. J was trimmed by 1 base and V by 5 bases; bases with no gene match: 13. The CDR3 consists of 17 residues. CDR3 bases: TGCGCCAGCAGGAGGGAACCGGGACAGGGCATTTCCTACGAGCAGTACTTC. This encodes CASRREPGQGISYEQYF.

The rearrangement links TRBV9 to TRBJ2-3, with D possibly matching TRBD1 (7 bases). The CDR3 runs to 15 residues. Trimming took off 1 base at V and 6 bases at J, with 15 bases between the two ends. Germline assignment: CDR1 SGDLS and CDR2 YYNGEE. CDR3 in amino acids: CASSVQPGGYDTQYF. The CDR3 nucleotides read TGTGCCAGCAGCGTACAACCAGGGGGGTATGATACGCAGTATTTT.

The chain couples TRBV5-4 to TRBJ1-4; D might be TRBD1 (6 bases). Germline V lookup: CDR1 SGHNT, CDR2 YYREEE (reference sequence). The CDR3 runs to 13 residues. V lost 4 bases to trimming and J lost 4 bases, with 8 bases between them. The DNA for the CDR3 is TGTGCCAGCAGCCCACAGGGTAATGAAAAACTGTTTTTT. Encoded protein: CASSPQGNEKLFF.

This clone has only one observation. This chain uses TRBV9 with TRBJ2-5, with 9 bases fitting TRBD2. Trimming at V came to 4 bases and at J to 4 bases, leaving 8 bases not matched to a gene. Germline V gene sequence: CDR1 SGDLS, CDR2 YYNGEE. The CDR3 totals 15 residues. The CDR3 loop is CASSSAGGLRETQYF. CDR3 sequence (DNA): TGTGCCAGCAGCTCCGCGGGAGGGTTACGAGAGACCCAGTACTTC.

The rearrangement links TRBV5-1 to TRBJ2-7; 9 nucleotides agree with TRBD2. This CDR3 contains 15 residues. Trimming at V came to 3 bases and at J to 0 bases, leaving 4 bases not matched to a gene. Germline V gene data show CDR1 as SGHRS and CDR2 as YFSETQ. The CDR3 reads CASSSIAGASYEQYF. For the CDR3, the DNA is TGCGCCAGCAGCTCTATAGCGGGAGCCTCCTACGAGCAGTACTTC.

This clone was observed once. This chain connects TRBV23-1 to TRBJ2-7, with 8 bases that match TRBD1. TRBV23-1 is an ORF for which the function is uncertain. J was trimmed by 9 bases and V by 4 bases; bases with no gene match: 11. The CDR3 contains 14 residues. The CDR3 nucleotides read TGCGCCAGCAGTCCAATTCGGACAGGGAGGCCGCAGTACTTC. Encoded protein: CASSPIRTGRPQYF.

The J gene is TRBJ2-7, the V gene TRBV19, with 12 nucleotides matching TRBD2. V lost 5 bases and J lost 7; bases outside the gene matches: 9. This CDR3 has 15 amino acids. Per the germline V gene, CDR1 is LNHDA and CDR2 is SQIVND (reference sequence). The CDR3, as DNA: TGTGCCAGTAGTCCTGGACTAGCGGGGCTCTCTGAGCAGTACTTC. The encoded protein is CASSPGLAGLSEQYF.

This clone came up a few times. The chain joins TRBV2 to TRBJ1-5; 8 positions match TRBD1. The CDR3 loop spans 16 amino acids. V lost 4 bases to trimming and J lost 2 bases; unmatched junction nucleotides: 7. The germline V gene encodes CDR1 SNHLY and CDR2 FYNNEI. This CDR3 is CASSARGTGGNQPQHF. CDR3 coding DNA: TGTGCCAGCAGTGCCAGAGGGACAGGAGGCAATCAGCCCCAGCATTTT.

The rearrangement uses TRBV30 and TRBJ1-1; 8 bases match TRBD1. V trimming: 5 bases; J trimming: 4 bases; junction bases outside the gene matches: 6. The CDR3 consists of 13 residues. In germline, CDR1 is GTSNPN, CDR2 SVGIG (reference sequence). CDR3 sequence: CAWDRGGGTEAFF. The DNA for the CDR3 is TGTGCCTGGGACAGGGGAGGAGGCACTGAAGCTTTCTTT.

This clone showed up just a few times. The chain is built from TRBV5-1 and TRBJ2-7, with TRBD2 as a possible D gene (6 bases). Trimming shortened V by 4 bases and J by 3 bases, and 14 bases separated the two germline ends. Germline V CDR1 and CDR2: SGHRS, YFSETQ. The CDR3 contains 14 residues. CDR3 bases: TGCGCCAGCAGCCCTGGACGGGGGAACTACGAGCAGTACTTC. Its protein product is CASSPGRGNYEQYF.

Written as DNA, the CDR3 is TGTGCCAGCAGCTTGGGTGCGACAGGAAGGATGAACACTGAAGCTTTCTTT. Residues: CASSLGATGRMNTEAFF. J is TRBJ1-1 and V is TRBV5-8, with TRBD1 as a possible D gene (6 bases). CDR1 and CDR2 from the germline V gene are SGHTS and YDEGEE. The CDR3 sequence is 17 residues long. The V end lost 0 bases, the J end lost 0 bases, and 15 bases lay between the germline ends.

The CDR3 nucleotides are TGTGCCTGGAGGGCCGGGACACGACGGCGTAGCAACTATGGCTACACCTTC. Its translation: CAWRAGTRRRSNYGYTF. The chain uses TRBV30 and TRBJ1-2, with D possibly TRBD1 on 6 matching bases. Trimming stripped 3 bases from V and 2 bases from J, with 22 bases between. CDR1 and CDR2 from the germline V gene are GTSNPN and SVGIG (reference sequence). This CDR3 comprises 17 residues.

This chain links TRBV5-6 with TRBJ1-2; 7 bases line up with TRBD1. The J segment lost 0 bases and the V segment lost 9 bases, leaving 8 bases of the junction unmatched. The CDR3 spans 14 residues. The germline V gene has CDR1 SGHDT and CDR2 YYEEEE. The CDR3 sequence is CATTDRRANYGYTF. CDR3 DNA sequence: TGTGCCACCACGGACAGGCGAGCTAACTATGGCTACACCTTC.